Sequencing of this T cell receptor (beta chain) was carried out in a study of blood T cell repertoires in COVID-19. Study at large: COVID-19 samples collected from the United States, Italy and Spain covered acute and convalescent phases. From T cells, B-cell-depleted T cells, or PBMCs came the material, which was cDNA or gDNA.

Trimming took off 5 bases at V and 4 bases at J, with 14 bases between the two ends. Germline CDR1 is SGHRS and CDR2 is YFSETQ. This CDR3 has 14 amino acids. Seattle patients were enrolled while actively infected and followed longitudinally. Assay used: immunoSEQ multiplex PCR; TCRdb lists only in-frame clones, some missing. Found here are some 70,000 clones, under 85% of them singletons; the top ten hold about 14%. Input material: peripheral blood. This TCR came from a man aged 50 or older with COVID-19, enrolled during active disease. This sequence joins TRBV5-1 and TRBJ2-3, with D possibly matching TRBD1 (5 bases). The CDR3 sequence is CASRGALGADTQYF. DNA of the CDR3: TGCGCCAGCAGAGGGGCACTTGGGGCAGATACGCAGTATTTT. The whole variable domain, filled in from reference TRBV5-1 and TRBJ2-3, reads KAGVTQTPRYLIKTRGQQVTLSCSPISGHRSVSWYQQTPGQGLQFLFEYFSETQRNKGNFPGRFSGRQFSNSRSEMNVSTLELGDSALYLCASRGALGADTQYFGPGTRLTVL.